Listed below are T cell receptor beta chains from one sample, sequenced in a study of identical twins' blood T cells. TCRdb re-called the 5' RACE reads with MiXCR, one entry per CDR3 protein. The sample has fewer than 450,000 distinct CDR3 sequences; about 28% are singletons. Sequenced sample: PBMCs. These receptors were taken from a woman between 18 and 55 years old in good health. Each CDR3 is given with its conserved first and last residue. A D gene is named only where the DNA matches it firmly. Expanded clones get a size class; other rows say once, few or many, or leave the size out.

NA,TRBD2,TRBV20-1,TRBJ2-1,TGCAGTGCTAGAGACAGCGGGGGGGCAGGGAATGAGCAGTTCTTC,CSARDSGGAGNEQFF
few,NA,TRBV20-1,TRBJ2-3,TGCAGTGCTAGAGCGCGGGGGCTCACAGATACGCAGTATTTT,CSARARGLTDTQYF
NA,NA,TRBV6-2/TRBV6-3,TRBJ2-1,TGTGCCAGCAGTGATGAACCAGGGGAATCCTACAATGAGCAGTTCTTC,CASSDEPGESYNEQFF
NA,TRBD2,TRBV2,TRBJ2-3,TGTGCCAGCAGTGAAGGAGGACTAGCGGTAACAGATAGGCAGTATTTT,CASSEGGLAVTDRQYF
NA,NA,TRBV29-1,TRBJ1-1,TGCAGCGTTGAAGACGGACCCACGACAGCAATGAACACTGAAGCTTTCTTT,CSVEDGPTTAMNTEAFF
NA,NA,TRBV6-4,TRBJ2-2,TGTGCCAGCAGTGACTGGGGGAACGGGGAGCTGTTTTTT,CASSDWGNGELFF
NA,TRBD1,TRBV10-3,TRBJ2-7,TGTGCCATCAGTGAGGACAGGGTCTACGAGCAGTACTTC,CAISEDRVYEQYF
few,NA,TRBV7-8,TRBJ2-1,TGTGCCAGCAATGTAAGAGGAACCTACAATGAGCAGTTCTTC,CASNVRGTYNEQFF
NA,NA,TRBV9,TRBJ2-3,TGTGCCAGCAGCCCAACTTCCGTCGCAGATACGCAGTATTTT,CASSPTSVADTQYF
NA,NA,TRBV20-1,TRBJ2-1,TGCAGTGCTAGAGATAATATGGCCCATGAGCAGTTCTTC,CSARDNMAHEQFF